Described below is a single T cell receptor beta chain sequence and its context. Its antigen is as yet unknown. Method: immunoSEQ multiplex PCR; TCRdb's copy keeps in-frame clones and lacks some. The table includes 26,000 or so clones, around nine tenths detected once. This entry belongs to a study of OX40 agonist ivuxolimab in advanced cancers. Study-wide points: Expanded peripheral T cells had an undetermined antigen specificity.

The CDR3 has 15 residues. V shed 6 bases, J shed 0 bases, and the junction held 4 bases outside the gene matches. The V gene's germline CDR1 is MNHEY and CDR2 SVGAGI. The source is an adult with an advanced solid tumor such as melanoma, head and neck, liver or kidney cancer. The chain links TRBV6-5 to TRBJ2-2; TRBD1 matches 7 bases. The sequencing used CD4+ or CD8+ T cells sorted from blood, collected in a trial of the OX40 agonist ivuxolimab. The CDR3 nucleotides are TGTGCCAGCAGGACCGGGACAGCGAACACCGGGGAGCTGTTTTTT. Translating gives CASRTGTANTGELFF.